Presented here are 11 T cell receptor beta chains from one specimen sequenced in a study of T-cell memory formation after mild COVID-19. Each CDR3 protein gets one entry after TCRdb re-called the 5' RACE reads with MiXCR. The sample lists 150,000 or so distinct CDR3 sequences, about 14% occurring once. What was sequenced was PBMCs or a T cell subset sorted from them (not recorded which). These receptors all stem from an adult woman who had mild COVID-19 (a few samples of this study predate the infection). Cell type and time point are not known.

Only a few counts were recorded for this clonotype. The chain has TRBV5-1 and TRBJ2-7, with 9 positions matching TRBD2. Trimming removed 0 bases from V and 12 bases from J; junction bases left unmatched: 13. From germline, CDR1 is SGHRS and CDR2 YFSETQ. The CDR3 has 15 residues. CDR3 loop: CASSLVASGGSLGYF. CDR3 nucleotides: TGCGCCAGCAGCTTGGTGGCGAGCGGGGGGTCCCTCGGGTACTTC.

This clonotype was picked up a small number of times. The rearrangement links TRBV7-9 to TRBJ2-5; no clear D gene. Germline values: CDR1 SEHNR, CDR2 FQNEAQ (reference sequence). The CDR3 runs to 13 residues. V was shortened by 4 bases and J by 2 bases, with 8 bases between the two germline ends. CDR3 bases: TGTGCCAGCAGCTCCCCTGTGCAAGAGACCCAGTACTTC. Protein sequence: CASSSPVQETQYF.

Only a few counts were recorded for this clonotype. The V call is TRBV21-1, the J call TRBJ2-5; the D call in the table, TRBD2, was not verified against the DNA. TRBV21-1 is termed a pseudogene. This CDR3 has 17 residues. Written as DNA, the CDR3 is TGTGCCAGCAGCAAAGAGATCCGGAGGAGAAAGTTGGAGACCCAGTACTTC. Translated: CASSKEIRRRKLETQYF.

The genes are TRBV20-1 and TRBJ2-5; tentatively, D is TRBD1 (6 bases). CDR1 and CDR2 from the germline V gene are DFQATT and SNEGSKA (reference sequence). With 5 bases removed from V and 4 bases from J, the gap between germline ends came to 14 bases. CDR3 size: 13 residues. DNA for the CDR3: TGCAGTGCTTCTTTGGGACATTCAGAGACCCAGTACTTC. It is translated as CSASLGHSETQYF.

This clonotype was picked up many times. The chain's CDR3 is CASSLDVVRDEQFF. DNA for the CDR3: TGCGCCAGCAGCTTGGATGTTGTCCGGGATGAGCAGTTCTTC. The rearrangement links TRBV5-1 to TRBJ2-1; D unresolved. The CDR3 is 14 amino acids. CDR1 and CDR2 (germline): SGHRS, YFSETQ. The V end was cut by 0 bases, the J end by 8 bases, with 12 bases between.

The chain joins TRBV27 to TRBJ2-2; maybe TRBD1 (6 bases). The CDR3 extends over 16 amino acids. Trimming left V 5 bases short and J 4 bases short, with 17 bases between. Germline lookup yields CDR1 MNHEY and CDR2 SMNVEV (reference sequence). This CDR3 reads CASSPLTGLSTGELFF. The DNA for the CDR3 is TGTGCCAGCAGTCCCCTGACAGGTTTATCCACCGGGGAGCTGTTTTTT.

This chain connects TRBV5-1 to TRBJ1-4, with 9 bases identical to TRBD1. Losses at the gene ends were 4 bases for V and 8 bases for J; bases not matched to a gene: 9. The CDR3 sequence is 15 residues long. Germline CDR1 and CDR2: SGHRS and YFSETQ. CDR3 nucleotides: TGCGCCAGCAGCCCACTAGGGACAGGGAAGGAAAAACTGTTTTTT. Translating it yields CASSPLGTGKEKLFF.

The chain couples TRBV20-1 to TRBJ2-2; 7 bases line up with TRBD1. Trimming took 3 bases from V and 5 from J; bases not matched to a gene: 9. Germline V gives CDR1 DFQATT, CDR2 SNEGSKA (reference sequence). The length of the CDR3 is 15 residues. DNA of the CDR3: TGCAGTGCTAGGTCCGGGACAGTTCGGACCGGGGAGCTGTTTTTT. Protein product: CSARSGTVRTGELFF.

This clonotype showed up just a few times. The J gene is TRBJ2-5, the V gene TRBV7-6; no definite D call. Trimming removed 8 bases at V and 5 bases at J, with 12 bases between. CDR1 and CDR2 from the germline V gene are SGHVS and FNYEAQ. The CDR3 has 12 amino acids. The CDR3 sequence: CASRPGGETQYF. The CDR3 DNA is TGTGCCAGCCGTCCGGGTGGGGAGACCCAGTACTTC. Combining the CDR3 with reference TRBV7-6 and TRBJ2-5 gives the whole variable domain GAGVSQSPRYKVTKRGQDVALRCDPISGHVSLYWYRQALGQGPEFLTYFNYEAQQDKSGLPNDRFSAERPEGSISTLTIQRTEQRDSAMYRCASRPGGETQYFGPGTRLLVL.

This clonotype has only a few counts. This chain joins TRBV15 and TRBJ2-2, with 10 bases identical to TRBD1. Germline V lookup: CDR1 LNHNV, CDR2 YYDKDF (reference sequence). The ends lost 4 bases at V and 7 bases at J; junction bases unmatched: 3. The CDR3 extends over 14 amino acids. The CDR3 DNA reads as TGTGCCACCAGCATGGACAGGGGGAACGGGGAGCTGTTTTTT. Amino acids: CATSMDRGNGELFF.

V is TRBV5-1 and J is TRBJ2-2; D not certain. The V end was cut by 3 bases, the J end by 5 bases, with 5 bases between. The CDR3 sequence is 12 residues long. Per the germline V gene, CDR1 is SGHRS and CDR2 is YFSETQ. The CDR3 nucleotides are TGCGCCAGCAGCTGGATGACCGGGGAGCTGTTTTTT. Translation: CASSWMTGELFF.